Listed below are T cell receptor beta chains from one sample, sequenced in a study of shared clonotypes between healthy human individuals. Produced via immunoSEQ multiplex PCR; TCRdb's table is partial and in-frame only. The table has more than 2 million clones, roughly 93% seen once. The material sequenced was naive CD8+ T cells from PBMCs. These receptor sequences come from a man between 18 and 29 years old in good health. Some clones in this sample may be carry-over from other donors' samples. The CDR3 runs from the conserved cysteine through the conserved F or W. D genes are given only for firm matches. The listing skips clone size in some rows; elsewhere it reads once, few, many or a size class.

len,abundance,v_gene,d_gene,j_gene,CDR3nt,CDR3aa
14,.,TRBV18,TRBD1,TRBJ2-7,TGTGCCAGCTCGCAGGGACAGTACTCCTACGAGCAGTACTTC,CASSQGQYSYEQYF
14,.,TRBV2,TRBD1,TRBJ2-2,TGTGCCAGCCGACGACAGGGTGAAACCGGGGAGCTGTTTTTT,CASRRQGETGELFF
14,.,TRBV30,.,TRBJ1-2,TGTGCCTGGAGTCCCTGGGGGCGCAACTATGGCTACACCTTC,CAWSPWGRNYGYTF
16,.,TRBV27,.,TRBJ2-7,TGTGCCAGCAGTTCCTCTACAGGGGACTTCTCCTACGAGCAGTACTTC,CASSSSTGDFSYEQYF
15,.,TRBV5-1,.,TRBJ1-1,TGCGCCAGCAGCCGCCCCGGGGAAAGGAACACTGAAGCTTTCTTT,CASSRPGERNTEAFF
15,.,TRBV27,TRBD1,TRBJ2-7,TGTGCCAGCAGTTTACCCGGGACAGGGTTTTACGAGCAGTACTTC,CASSLPGTGFYEQYF
14,.,TRBV7-6,.,TRBJ1-4,TGTGCCAGCAGCTTAAACAGGGACAATGAAAAACTGTTTTTT,CASSLNRDNEKLFF
14,once,TRBV28,.,TRBJ1-4,TGTGCCAGCAGTTTATTCGGCTCACCTGAAAAACTGTTTTTT,CASSLFGSPEKLFF
14,few,TRBV29-1,.,TRBJ2-7,TGCAGCGTTGCCGGTAGCGGAAATCTCTACGAGCAGTACTTC,CSVAGSGNLYEQYF
14,.,TRBV9,TRBD2,TRBJ2-5,TGTGCCAGCAGTACTAGCGGCCGACAAGAGACCCAGTACTTC,CASSTSGRQETQYF
13,once,TRBV4-1,TRBD2,TRBJ2-3,TGCGCCAGCAGCCATCGACTAGCGGATACGCAGTATTTT,CASSHRLADTQYF
18,.,TRBV5-3,.,TRBJ2-5,TGTGCCAGAAGCTTGTGCCTCCGACCGGGACATAAGAAAGAGACCCAGTACTTC,CARSLCLRPGHKKETQYF
16,.,TRBV28,.,TRBJ2-7,TGTGCCAGCAGCCCTTGGGCGGCAGGGAGCTCCTACGAGCAGTACTTC,CASSPWAAGSSYEQYF
19,.,TRBV10-1,TRBD2,TRBJ2-1,TGCGCCAGCAGTATTCGGACTAGCGGGAATGGAGGGGGGGACAATGAGCAGTTCTTC,CASSIRTSGNGGGDNEQFF
14,once,TRBV28,TRBD2,TRBJ2-2,TGTGCCAGCAGTATAGCGGGATCCCCCGGGGAGCTGTTTTTT,CASSIAGSPGELFF
14,.,TRBV27,.,TRBJ2-7,TGTGCCAGCAGTTTCGGAATAGCCTCCTACGAGCAGTACTTC,CASSFGIASYEQYF
14,.,TRBV5-6,.,TRBJ2-5,TGTGCCAGCAGCTCCGGGACGGGACAAGAGACCCAGTACTTC,CASSSGTGQETQYF
14,.,TRBV6-5,TRBD1,TRBJ2-7,TGTGCCAGCAGTTACGGACAGGGCTTCGACGAGCAGTACTTC,CASSYGQGFDEQYF
15,.,TRBV14,TRBD1,TRBJ2-7,TGTGCCAGCAGCCTATGGGCAGGGGGTTTAATGGAGCAGTACTTC,CASSLWAGGLMEQYF
16,.,TRBV18,TRBD2,TRBJ2-1,TGTGCCAGCTCTCCTAGCGGGAGGCTATCCTACAATGAGCAGTTCTTC,CASSPSGRLSYNEQFF
16,once,TRBV27,TRBD2,TRBJ2-1,TGTGCCAGCAGTTCCCGGACTAGTGGTTCCTACAATGAGCAGTTCTTC,CASSSRTSGSYNEQFF
15,.,TRBV5-6,TRBD1,TRBJ2-5,TGTGCCAGCAGCGCCCGGGACAGGGTTCGGCAGACCCAGTACTTC,CASSARDRVRQTQYF
18,.,TRBV9,TRBD1,TRBJ2-2,TGTGCCAGCAACCAAAGAGGGACAGGGGTCCTATGGACCGGGGAGCTGTTTTTT,CASNQRGTGVLWTGELFF
15,.,TRBV27,.,TRBJ1-2,TGTGCCAGCAGCCCTGCTTTTCTCGGGGTCTATGGCTACACCTTC,CASSPAFLGVYGYTF
16,.,TRBV29-1,.,TRBJ1-2,TGCAGCGTTGATGTGGGCAAGTGGGACGGGAGCTATGGCTACACCTTC,CSVDVGKWDGSYGYTF
17,.,TRBV4-2,TRBD1,TRBJ1-3,TGTGCCAGCAGCCGGCGGGGACAGGCAAGCTCTGGAAACACCATATATTTT,CASSRRGQASSGNTIYF
14,.,TRBV19,.,TRBJ1-5,TGTGCCAGTAGTATTCTGCCTCGAGATCAGCCCCAGCATTTT,CASSILPRDQPQHF
13,.,TRBV7-9,.,TRBJ1-1,TGTGCCAGCAGCCAAGGGTCGTCCACTGAAGCTTTCTTT,CASSQGSSTEAFF
14,.,TRBV13,TRBD1,TRBJ1-1,TGTGCCAGCAGCCGAACAGGGGGCTATACTGAAGCTTTCTTT,CASSRTGGYTEAFF
16,.,TRBV7-6,TRBD2,TRBJ2-3,TGTGCCAGCAGCTTAGGACTAGCGAAGAACACAGATACGCAGTATTTT,CASSLGLAKNTDTQYF
13,.,TRBV7-9,TRBD1,TRBJ2-5,TGTGCCAGCAGCCCGGGACAGACAGAGACCCAGTACTTC,CASSPGQTETQYF
13,.,TRBV29-1,.,TRBJ1-1,TGCAGCGTTGAGAATGGGTTTAACACTGAAGCTTTCTTT,CSVENGFNTEAFF
15,.,TRBV27,.,TRBJ2-1,TGTGCCAGCAGTTTAGGGAGACTAGCCTACAATGAGCAGTTCTTC,CASSLGRLAYNEQFF
14,.,TRBV9,TRBD1,TRBJ1-2,TGTGCCAGCAGTGGGACAGGGGGAGGTGGTGGCTACACCTTC,CASSGTGGGGGYTF
14,once,TRBV27,.,TRBJ2-7,TGTGCCAGCAGTTCAAACCCTAAAACCTACGAGCAGTACTTC,CASSSNPKTYEQYF
15,.,TRBV19,.,TRBJ2-5,TGTGCCAGTAGTCCCATGGGGGTACCATCCGAGACCCAGTACTTC,CASSPMGVPSETQYF
11,.,TRBV7-9,.,TRBJ2-7,TGTGCCAGCAGCTTTCTCCACGAGCAGTACTTC,CASSFLHEQYF
16,.,TRBV27,.,TRBJ1-4,TGTGCCAGCAGTTTATTCGGGATGGACGAGAGTGAAAAACTGTTTTTT,CASSLFGMDESEKLFF
15,.,TRBV6-1,TRBD1,TRBJ1-5,TGTGCCAGCAAGACCTGGACAGGGGACAATCAGCCCCAGCATTTT,CASKTWTGDNQPQHF
13,.,TRBV9,.,TRBJ1-2,TGTGCCAGCAGCGTGGGCCGTTCTTATGGCTACACCTTC,CASSVGRSYGYTF
13,.,TRBV6-5,.,TRBJ1-1,TGTGCCAGCAGCAAAGGGATGAACACTGAAGCTTTCTTT,CASSKGMNTEAFF
14,few,TRBV5-5,TRBD1,TRBJ2-7,TGTGCCAGCAGCCACAGGGGTGGGCCCTACGAGCAGTACTTC,CASSHRGGPYEQYF
16,.,TRBV21-1,.,TRBJ1-4,TGTGCCAGCAGCCTACGGAGGACAGGGGTATGTGAAAAACTGTTTTTT,CASSLRRTGVCEKLFF
14,.,TRBV11-2,TRBD1,TRBJ2-7,TGTGCCAGCAGCTCAGAGACAGGGGAAATCGAGCAGTACTTC,CASSSETGEIEQYF
15,.,TRBV27,TRBD2,TRBJ2-7,TGTGCCAGCAGGGAGACTAGCGGGGCCTACTACGAGCAGTACTTC,CASRETSGAYYEQYF
12,.,TRBV7-9,.,TRBJ2-2,TGTGCCAGCAGCTTGGGAAGCGGGGAGCTGTTTTTT,CASSLGSGELFF
14,.,TRBV11-2,.,TRBJ1-2,TGTGCCAGCACCTCTTGGGACACAAACTATGGCTACACCTTC,CASTSWDTNYGYTF
14,.,TRBV14,.,TRBJ1-1,TGTGCCAGCAGCCAGGCAGGGAGGGGCACTGAAGCTTTCTTT,CASSQAGRGTEAFF
16,few,TRBV7-9,.,TRBJ1-1,TGTGCCAGCAGAAATGCAGGGACGCCCATGAACACTGAAGCTTTCTTT,CASRNAGTPMNTEAFF
14,once,TRBV28,.,TRBJ2-7,TGTGCCAGCAGTACACGGGGACACTCCTACGAGCAGTACTTC,CASSTRGHSYEQYF
13,.,TRBV6-1,TRBD1,TRBJ2-2,TGTGCCAGCGGGGACAGGGTGACCGGGGAGCTGTTTTTT,CASGDRVTGELFF
12,.,TRBV29-1,.,TRBJ2-1,TGCAGCGGGATGACGACCAGGAATGAGCAGTTCTTC,CSGMTTRNEQFF
15,.,TRBV7-2,TRBD2,TRBJ2-1,TGTGCCAGCAGCTTTGGACTAGCGGAGTACAATGAGCAGTTCTTC,CASSFGLAEYNEQFF
13,.,TRBV29-1,TRBD1,TRBJ2-7,TGCAGCACGGGACAGGGTCCCTCCTACGAGCAGTACTTC,CSTGQGPSYEQYF
14,.,TRBV27,.,TRBJ2-5,TGTGCCAGCAGTTTAGGCAGGGCAAGAGAGACCCAGTACTTC,CASSLGRARETQYF